Below, 2 T cell receptor beta chains from the same sample are listed, as sequenced in a study of shared T cell receptors in the human thymus. The assay was immunoSEQ multiplex PCR, and TCRdb's table has in-frame clones only and misses some. The table records some 660,000 clones, 70% to 90% of them present only once. These same records also appear under a second study, on human thymus T cells.

The specimen sequenced was thymocytes. The receptors were gathered from a boy younger than two with a congenital heart defect.

The rearrangement uses TRBV30 and TRBJ2-7; 9 nucleotides agree with TRBD1. Germline V CDR1 and CDR2: GTSNPN, SVGIG (reference sequence). V lost 0 bases and J lost 3; bases outside the gene matches: 9. The CDR3 runs to 16 residues. CDR3 amino acids: CAWSVPPSGQGYEQYF. The CDR3 DNA is TGTGCCTGGAGTGTCCCGCCCTCGGGACAGGGCTACGAGCAGTACTTC.

CDR3 sequence: CASSLTSGSSYEQYF. CDR3 DNA: TGTGCCAGCAGTCTGACTAGCGGGAGCTCCTACGAGCAGTACTTC. The V call is TRBV6-5, the J call TRBJ2-7, with 12 positions matching TRBD2. The ends lost 5 bases at V and 0 bases at J; junction bases unmatched: 2. The CDR3 extends over 15 amino acids. The germline CDR1 and CDR2 sequences are MNHEY and SVGAGI.